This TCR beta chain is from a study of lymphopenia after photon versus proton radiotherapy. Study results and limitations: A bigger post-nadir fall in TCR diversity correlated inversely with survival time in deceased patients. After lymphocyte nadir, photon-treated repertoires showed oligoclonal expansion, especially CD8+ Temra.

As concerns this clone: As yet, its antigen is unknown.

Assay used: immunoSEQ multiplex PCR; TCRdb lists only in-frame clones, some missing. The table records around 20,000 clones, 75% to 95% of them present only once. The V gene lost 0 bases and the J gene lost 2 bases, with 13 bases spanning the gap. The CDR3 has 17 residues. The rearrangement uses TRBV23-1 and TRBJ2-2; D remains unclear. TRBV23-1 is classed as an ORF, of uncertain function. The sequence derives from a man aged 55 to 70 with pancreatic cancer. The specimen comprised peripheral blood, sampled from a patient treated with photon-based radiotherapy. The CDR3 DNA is TGCGCCAGCAGTCAATCGATCGGGTTCTCCAACACCGGGGAGCTGTTTTTT. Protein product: CASSQSIGFSNTGELFF.